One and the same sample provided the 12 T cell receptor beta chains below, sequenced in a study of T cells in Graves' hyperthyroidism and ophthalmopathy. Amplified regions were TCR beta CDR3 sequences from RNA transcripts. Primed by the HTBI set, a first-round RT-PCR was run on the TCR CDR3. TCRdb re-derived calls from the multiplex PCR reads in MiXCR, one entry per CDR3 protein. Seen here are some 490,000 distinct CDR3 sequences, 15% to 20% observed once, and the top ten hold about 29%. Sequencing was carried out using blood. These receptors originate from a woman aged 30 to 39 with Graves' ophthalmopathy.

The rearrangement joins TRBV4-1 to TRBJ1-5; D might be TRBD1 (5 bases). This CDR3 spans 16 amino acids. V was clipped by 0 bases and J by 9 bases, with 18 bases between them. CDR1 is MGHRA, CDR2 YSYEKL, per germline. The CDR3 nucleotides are TGCGCCAGCAGCCAAGACGTCTCCGACAGCTATTCGCCCCAGCATTTT. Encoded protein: CASSQDVSDSYSPQHF.

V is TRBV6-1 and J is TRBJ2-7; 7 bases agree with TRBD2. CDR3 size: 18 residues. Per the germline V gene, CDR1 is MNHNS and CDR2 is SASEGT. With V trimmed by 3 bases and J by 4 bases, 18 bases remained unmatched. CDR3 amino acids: CASSETGGSALIAYEQYF. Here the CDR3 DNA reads TGTGCCAGCAGTGAGACCGGCGGGAGTGCCCTGATTGCTTACGAGCAGTACTTC.

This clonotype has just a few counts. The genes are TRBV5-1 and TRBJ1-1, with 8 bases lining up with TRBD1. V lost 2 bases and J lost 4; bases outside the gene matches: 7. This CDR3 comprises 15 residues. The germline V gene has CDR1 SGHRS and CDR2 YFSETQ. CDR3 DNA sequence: TGCGCCAGCAGCTTCGGAGGGGGGACAGGCACTGAAGCTTTCTTT. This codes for CASSFGGGTGTEAFF.

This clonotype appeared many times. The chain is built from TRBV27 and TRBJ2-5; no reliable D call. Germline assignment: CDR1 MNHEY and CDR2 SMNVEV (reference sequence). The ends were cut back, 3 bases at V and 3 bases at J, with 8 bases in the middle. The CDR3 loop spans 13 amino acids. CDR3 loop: CASSFVGEETQYF. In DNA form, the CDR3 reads TGTGCCAGCAGTTTTGTCGGAGAAGAGACCCAGTACTTC.

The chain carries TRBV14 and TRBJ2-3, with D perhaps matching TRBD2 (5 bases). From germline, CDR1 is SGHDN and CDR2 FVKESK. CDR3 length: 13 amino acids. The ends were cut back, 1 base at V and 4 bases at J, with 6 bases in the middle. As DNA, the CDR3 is TGTGCCAGCAGCCAAGGAGGGTCAGATACGCAGTATTTT. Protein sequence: CASSQGGSDTQYF.

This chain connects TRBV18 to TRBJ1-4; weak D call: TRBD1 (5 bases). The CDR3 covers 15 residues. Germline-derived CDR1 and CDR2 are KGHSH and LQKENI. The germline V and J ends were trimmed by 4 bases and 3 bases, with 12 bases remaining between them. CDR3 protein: CASSLRQNPNEKLFF. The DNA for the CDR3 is TGTGCCAGCTCACTTCGACAGAATCCTAATGAAAAACTGTTTTTT.

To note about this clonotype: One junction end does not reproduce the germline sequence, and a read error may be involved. Here the CDR3 reads CASNLRASGAQETQYF. DNA for the CDR3: TGTGCCAGCAATTTAAGAGCTAGCGGGGCCCAAGAGACCCAGTACTTC. This chain connects TRBV12-3 or TRBV12-4 to TRBJ2-5, with 9 bases identical to TRBD2. This CDR3 is 16 amino acids long.

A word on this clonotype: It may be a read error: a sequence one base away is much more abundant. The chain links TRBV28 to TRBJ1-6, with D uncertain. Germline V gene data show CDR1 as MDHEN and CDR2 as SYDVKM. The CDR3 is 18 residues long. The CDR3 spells CASSPGAGYRSYSSPLHF. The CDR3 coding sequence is TGTGCCAGCAGCCCCGGTGCAGGTTATCGAAGCTATAGTTCACCCCTCCACTTT.

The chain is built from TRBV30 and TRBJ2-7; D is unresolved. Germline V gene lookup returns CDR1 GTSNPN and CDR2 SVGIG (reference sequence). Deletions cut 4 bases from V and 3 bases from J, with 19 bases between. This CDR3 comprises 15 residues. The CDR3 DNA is TGTGCCTGGACTCCTGTGCCGGGTATGATCTACGAGCAGTACTTC. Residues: CAWTPVPGMIYEQYF.

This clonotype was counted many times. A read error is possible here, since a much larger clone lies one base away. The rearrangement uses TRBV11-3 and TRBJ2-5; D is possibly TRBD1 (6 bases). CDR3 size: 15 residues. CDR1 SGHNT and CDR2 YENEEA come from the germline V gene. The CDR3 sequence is CASSLTGIRQGTQYF. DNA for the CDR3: TGTGCCAGCAGCCTTACAGGGATCCGTCAAGGGACCCAGTACTTC.

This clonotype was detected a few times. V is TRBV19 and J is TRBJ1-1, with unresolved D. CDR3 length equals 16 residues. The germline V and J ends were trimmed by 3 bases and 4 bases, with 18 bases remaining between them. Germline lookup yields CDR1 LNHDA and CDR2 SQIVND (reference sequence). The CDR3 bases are TGTGCCAGTAGTATGGCCACTGGGCCTCTGGGCACTGAAGCTTTCTTT. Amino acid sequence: CASSMATGPLGTEAFF.

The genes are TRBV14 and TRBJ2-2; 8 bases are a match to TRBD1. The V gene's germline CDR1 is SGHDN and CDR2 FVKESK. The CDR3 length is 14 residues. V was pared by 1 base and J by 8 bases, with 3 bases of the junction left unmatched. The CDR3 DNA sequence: TGTGCCAGCAGCCAAGCGACAGGGGCTGGGGAGCTGTTTTTT. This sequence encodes CASSQATGAGELFF.